This entry lists 29 T cell receptor beta chains sequenced from one sample in a study of T cell responses to AZD1222 COVID-19 vaccine. Profiling relied on immunoSEQ multiplex PCR, and the TCRdb table lists in-frame clones only, not all of them. The sample contains 160,000 or so clones, 85% to 95% of which appear only once. The starting material was peripheral blood, obtained 28 days after the second AZD1222 dose. These receptors were collected from an adult who received the AZD1222 COVID-19 vaccine.

This rearrangement joins TRBV7-6 to TRBJ2-1; D unresolved. Germline V gene data show CDR1 as SGHVS and CDR2 as FNYEAQ. There are 14 residues in the CDR3. V lost 0 bases and J 4 bases, leaving 7 bases between the germline ends. CDR3 protein: CASSLAAGYNEQFF. CDR3 nucleotides: TGTGCCAGCAGCTTAGCCGCCGGGTACAATGAGCAGTTCTTC.

V and J are TRBV19 and TRBJ1-5, with a tentative D call TRBD1 (6 bases). The CDR3 runs 12 residues. Per germline, CDR1 LNHDA and CDR2 SQIVND (reference sequence). The V gene lost 8 bases and the J gene lost 5 bases, with 10 bases spanning the gap. CDR3 sequence: CASREGDQPQHF. The CDR3 DNA is TGTGCCAGTCGGGAGGGGGATCAGCCCCAGCATTTT. Full variable domain (outside the CDR3, taken from reference TRBV19 and TRBJ1-5): DGGITQSPKYLFRKEGQNVTLSCEQNLNHDAMYWYRQDPGQGLRLIYYSQIVNDFQKGDIAEGYSVSREKKESFPLTVTSAQKNPTAFYLCASREGDQPQHFGDGTRLSIL.

This clone came up once. This rearrangement joins TRBV30 to TRBJ1-1; weak D call: TRBD1 (5 bases). Looked up from germline, CDR1 is GTSNPN and CDR2 is SVGIG (reference sequence). The CDR3 extends over 13 amino acids. V gave up 5 bases and J gave up 0 bases, with 10 bases separating them. CDR3 region: CAWALTVNTEAFF. The CDR3 DNA is TGTGCCTGGGCACTGACAGTGAACACTGAAGCTTTCTTT.

This chain uses TRBV28 with TRBJ1-2, with D maybe TRBD1 (6 bases). V was cut by 5 bases and J by 2 bases, with 27 bases left in between. Germline V gives CDR1 MDHEN, CDR2 SYDVKM. This CDR3 has 19 amino acids. The CDR3 DNA reads as TGTGCCAGCAGTCCTACCACCGGGGGGCGCGGCCCCTCGAACTATGGCTACACCTTC. Protein: CASSPTTGGRGPSNYGYTF.

The count of this clone is one. The genes are TRBV19 and TRBJ1-3, with D unresolved. The CDR3 has 16 residues. Germline V lookup: CDR1 LNHDA, CDR2 SQIVND (reference sequence). CDR3 sequence reads: CGSTMGYKQSGNTIYF. Written as DNA, the CDR3 is TGTGGATCTACGATGGGGTACAAGCAATCTGGAAACACCATATATTTT.

This CDR3 is CASSLGTSGYYEQYF. Written as DNA, the CDR3 is TGTGCCAGCAGCCTCGGGACTAGCGGTTACTACGAGCAGTACTTC. The chain carries TRBV7-9 and TRBJ2-7; 11 bases fit TRBD2. Germline CDR1 is SEHNR and CDR2 is FQNEAQ (reference sequence). The CDR3 has 15 residues. V shed 5 bases and J 3 bases; nucleotides not matched to a gene: 6.

The J gene is TRBJ2-7, the V gene TRBV5-5, with unresolved D. This CDR3 spans 11 amino acids. Germline V gives CDR1 SGHKS, CDR2 YYEKEE (reference sequence). The V end was cut by 4 bases, the J end by 0 bases, with 2 bases between. In DNA, the CDR3 is TGTGCCAGCAGCACCTCCTACGAGCAGTACTTC. Protein: CASSTSYEQYF.

The chain couples TRBV27 to TRBJ1-5; 9 nucleotides line up with TRBD1. V was clipped by 5 bases and J by 9 bases; unmatched bases: 8. The CDR3 is made up of 14 amino acids. Germline-derived CDR1 and CDR2 are MNHEY and SMNVEV (reference sequence). CDR3 amino acids: CASSLGQGTSPQHF. CDR3 sequence (DNA): TGTGCCAGCAGTCTCGGACAGGGGACGTCGCCCCAGCATTTT.

The chain recombines TRBV18 with TRBJ2-7; 8 bases map to TRBD2. The ends lost 3 bases at V and 5 bases at J; junction bases unmatched: 9. The CDR3 has 15 amino acids. The germline V gene encodes CDR1 KGHSH and CDR2 LQKENI. The CDR3 DNA follows: TGTGCCAGCTCACCCCCAGGAGCGGGAGTAGACGAGCAGTACTTC. It is translated as CASSPPGAGVDEQYF.

The chain is built from TRBV9 and TRBJ2-1; 7 nucleotides line up with TRBD2. This CDR3 region has 15 residues. Unmatched junction bases numbered 5, after V lost 4 bases and J lost 1 base. The germline V gene encodes CDR1 SGDLS and CDR2 YYNGEE. This CDR3 reads CASSSYGGSYNEQFF. In DNA form, the CDR3 reads TGTGCCAGCAGCTCCTACGGGGGGTCCTACAATGAGCAGTTCTTC.

The V gene is TRBV15, the J gene TRBJ1-2, with no clear D. Germline CDR1 reads LNHNV; CDR2 reads YYDKDF (reference sequence). Deletions cut 0 bases from V and 0 bases from J, with 8 bases between. The CDR3 spans 15 residues. In DNA, the CDR3 is TGTGCCACCAGCAGAGACCAGGTCCCTAACTATGGCTACACCTTC. Protein product: CATSRDQVPNYGYTF.

The V and J genes are TRBV30 and TRBJ2-1; a weak D match, TRBD2 (6 bases). Trimming cost V 5 bases and J 3 bases, with 14 bases left between them. The germline V gene encodes CDR1 GTSNPN and CDR2 SVGIG (reference sequence). The CDR3 spans 14 residues. The DNA of the CDR3 is TGTGCCTGGGCGGGAACCCTGGGCTACAATGAGCAGTTCTTC. Protein product: CAWAGTLGYNEQFF.

V is TRBV5-6 and J is TRBJ2-6; D remains unclear. This CDR3 has 16 amino acids. V was clipped by 0 bases and J by 0 bases, with 7 bases between them. Germline CDR1 is SGHDT and CDR2 is YYEEEE. The CDR3: CASSLDRTSGANVLTF. The CDR3 nucleotides read TGTGCCAGCAGCTTGGACAGAACCTCTGGGGCCAACGTCCTGACTTTC. Based on the CDR3 plus reference TRBV5-6 and TRBJ2-6, the full variable domain is DAGVTQSPTHLIKTRGQQVTLRCSPKSGHDTVSWYQQALGQGPQFIFQYYEEEERQRGNFPDRFSGHQFPNYSSELNVNALLLGDSALYLCASSLDRTSGANVLTFGAGSRLTVL.

CDR3 amino acids: CASSLGLYEQYF. In DNA form, the CDR3 reads TGTGCCAGCAGTCTAGGGCTCTACGAGCAGTACTTC. The chain employs TRBV6-2 or TRBV6-3 and TRBJ2-7; no clear D. CDR3 length: 12 amino acids. The V end was cut by 5 bases, the J end by 3 bases, with 8 bases between. Germline CDR1 and CDR2: MNHEY and SVGEGT.

This chain links TRBV28 with TRBJ1-1, with TRBD1 as a possible D gene (5 bases). Per the germline V gene, CDR1 is MDHEN and CDR2 is SYDVKM. CDR3 length equals 16 residues. The V end lost 6 bases, the J end lost 0 bases, and 17 bases lay between the germline ends. CDR3: CASSFGSRGMNTEAFF. The DNA for the CDR3 is TGTGCCAGCAGCTTTGGCTCGAGGGGTATGAACACTGAAGCTTTCTTT.

V is TRBV12-5 and J is TRBJ2-1; 8 nucleotides match TRBD2. This CDR3 spans 17 amino acids. V gave up 1 base and J gave up 2 bases; unmatched junction bases: 7. Germline V gene lookup returns CDR1 LGHNT and CDR2 FRNRAP. CDR3 in amino acids: CASGLERSGSPYNEQFF. The CDR3 DNA reads TGTGCTAGTGGTTTGGAGAGAAGCGGGAGCCCCTACAATGAGCAGTTCTTC.

The chain recombines TRBV5-4 with TRBJ2-2; D is ambiguous. CDR1 SGHNT and CDR2 YYREEE come from the germline V gene (reference sequence). V lost 2 bases and J 5 bases, leaving 13 bases between the germline ends. The CDR3 runs 15 residues. The CDR3 here is CASSFGDIGTGELFF. CDR3 in DNA: TGTGCCAGCAGCTTCGGCGATATCGGGACCGGGGAGCTGTTTTTT. The full variable domain, its missing parts supplied by reference TRBV5-4 and TRBJ2-2, is ETGVTQSPTHLIKTRGQQVTLRCSSQSGHNTVSWYQQALGQGPQFIFQYYREEENGRGNFPPRFSGLQFPNYSSELNVNALELDDSALYLCASSFGDIGTGELFFGEGSRLTVL.

The chain recombines TRBV2 with TRBJ1-1, with D unresolved. This CDR3 is 13 amino acids long. V was shortened by 9 bases and J by 4 bases, with 15 bases between the two germline ends. Germline V lookup: CDR1 SNHLY, CDR2 FYNNEI. The CDR3 DNA reads as TGTGCCAGTCTCATGGATCAGGTCACTGAAGCTTTCTTT. It is translated as CASLMDQVTEAFF.

The rearrangement links TRBV27 to TRBJ2-7, with 7 bases that match TRBD1. CDR1 is MNHEY and CDR2 is SMNVEV in the germline V gene (reference sequence). Unmatched junction bases numbered 6, after V lost 5 bases and J lost 2 bases. This CDR3 has 14 residues. For the CDR3, the DNA is TGTGCCAGCAGTCCCCGACAGGGACCCTACGAGCAGTACTTC. Its translation is CASSPRQGPYEQYF.

V gene TRBV6-5 combines with J gene TRBJ2-1; unclear D gene. This CDR3 comprises 13 residues. Between the trimmed V and J ends, which lost 7 bases and 0 bases, there was a span of 7 bases. Germline lookup yields CDR1 MNHEY and CDR2 SVGAGI. The CDR3 DNA follows: TGTGCCAGCACCGCGAGCTCCTACAATGAGCAGTTCTTC. As protein: CASTASSYNEQFF.

The V and J genes are TRBV5-8 and TRBJ1-6; possible D gene TRBD1, 6 bases. Trimming removed 2 bases at V and 6 bases at J, with 15 bases between. The CDR3 runs to 16 residues. CDR1 SGHTS and CDR2 YDEGEE come from the germline V gene. The CDR3 protein is CASSFDRDTFNSPLHF. The CDR3 DNA reads as TGTGCCAGCAGCTTCGACCGGGACACCTTTAATTCACCCCTCCACTTT.

V usage is TRBV4-3 and J usage is TRBJ2-1; 12 bases are shared with TRBD2. V lost 1 base and J lost 8; bases outside the gene matches: 6. The CDR3 is made up of 16 amino acids. Germline CDR1 LGHNA, CDR2 YSLEER. The CDR3 nucleotides are TGCGCCAGCAGCCAAGGGGCTAGCGGGAGGGCGCATGAGCAGTTCTTC. This codes for CASSQGASGRAHEQFF.

This sequence joins TRBV7-9 and TRBJ2-1; no clear D. Trimming removed 3 bases from V and 4 bases from J, with 7 bases in between. The CDR3 is 13 amino acids. CDR1 is SEHNR, CDR2 FQNEAQ, per germline (reference sequence). The CDR3 sequence: CASSLVKYNEQFF. DNA for the CDR3: TGTGCCAGCAGCTTGGTCAAATACAATGAGCAGTTCTTC.

This chain joins TRBV7-2 and TRBJ1-1; D is unresolved. V gave up 5 bases and J gave up 1 base, with 11 bases separating them. This CDR3 spans 14 amino acids. Germline V CDR1 and CDR2: SGHTA, FQGNSA. CDR3 sequence reads: CASSLWVGNTEAFF. The CDR3 bases are TGTGCCAGCAGCCTCTGGGTAGGGAACACTGAAGCTTTCTTT.

This chain connects TRBV12-3 or TRBV12-4 to TRBJ2-5; D is perhaps TRBD1 (6 bases). Trimming took off 8 bases at V and 4 bases at J, with 8 bases between the two ends. This CDR3 is 11 amino acids long. In nucleotides, the CDR3 is TGTGCCAGCCTCAGGGGAGAGACCCAGTACTTC. It specifies CASLRGETQYF.

In its sample, this clone was seen once. The CDR3 spells CATSDSQGPGNTIYF. The CDR3 DNA follows: TGTGCCACCAGTGATTCTCAGGGACCTGGAAACACCATATATTTT. V usage is TRBV24-1 and J usage is TRBJ1-3; a possible D gene is TRBD1 (5 bases). V was cut by 2 bases and J by 2 bases, with 9 bases left in between. The germline CDR1 and CDR2 sequences are KGHDR and SFDVKD. The CDR3 totals 15 residues.

The chain employs TRBV27 and TRBJ2-5; TRBD2 agrees at 11 bases. CDR3 size: 15 residues. Germline CDR1 and CDR2: MNHEY and SMNVEV (reference sequence). The V and J ends lost 3 bases and 4 bases, in that order; junction bases with no gene match: 4. CDR3 bases: TGTGCCAGCAGTTTGACTAGCGGGGTGAGAGAGACCCAGTACTTC. As protein: CASSLTSGVRETQYF.

The V and J genes are TRBV7-9 and TRBJ2-1, with a tentative D call TRBD2 (5 bases). CDR3 length: 13 amino acids. Trimming stripped 0 bases from V and 8 bases from J, with 8 bases between. Looked up from germline, CDR1 is SEHNR and CDR2 is FQNEAQ (reference sequence). CDR3: CASSLARVDEQFF. As DNA, the CDR3 is TGTGCCAGCAGCTTAGCGCGGGTGGATGAGCAGTTCTTC.

J is TRBJ2-7 and V is TRBV9; tentatively, D is TRBD2 (5 bases). Deletions cut 2 bases from V and 5 bases from J, with 14 bases between. CDR1 and CDR2 (germline): SGDLS, YYNGEE. The CDR3 runs 14 residues. CDR3: CASSVSGSGDEQYF. The DNA for the CDR3 is TGTGCCAGCAGCGTCTCGGGGAGTGGCGACGAGCAGTACTTC.